The present entry profiles one TCR beta chain with its context. Trimming pared 1 base from V and 4 bases from J, leaving 11 bases between. Germline V CDR1 and CDR2: MNHNY, SVGAGI (reference sequence). The CDR3 runs to 14 residues. Libraries were prepared by immunoSEQ multiplex PCR; TCRdb keeps only in-frame clonotypes and omits some of them. The sample gives approximately 84,000 clones, about 94% of which show up once; about 0.94% is in the top ten. The sample is drawn from a study of T cell changes during pregnancy in multiple sclerosis. The sequencing here drew on peripheral blood, taken in the second trimester of pregnancy. The chain has TRBV6-6 and TRBJ2-7, with D maybe TRBD2 (6 bases). The origin of this receptor is a female donor in good health, enrolled as a control in a pregnancy study. The CDR3 loop reads CASSYWGGGYEQYF. The DNA of the CDR3 is TGTGCCAGCAGTTACTGGGGTGGGGGGTACGAGCAGTACTTC.